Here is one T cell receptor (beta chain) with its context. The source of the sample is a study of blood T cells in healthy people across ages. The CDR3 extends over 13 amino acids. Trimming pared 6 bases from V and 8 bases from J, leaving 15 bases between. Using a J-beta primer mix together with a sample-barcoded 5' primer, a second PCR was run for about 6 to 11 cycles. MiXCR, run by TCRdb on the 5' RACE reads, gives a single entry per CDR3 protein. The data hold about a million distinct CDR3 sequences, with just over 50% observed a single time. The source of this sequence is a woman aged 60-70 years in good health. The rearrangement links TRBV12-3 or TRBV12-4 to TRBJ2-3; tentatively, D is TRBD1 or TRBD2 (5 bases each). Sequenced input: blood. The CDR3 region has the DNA TGTGCCAGCAGGTACCGGGACCCTGGTACGCAGTATTTT. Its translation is CASRYRDPGTQYF.